Sequencing of this TCR beta chain was carried out in a study of early T cells in non-severe SARS-CoV-2 infection. Study as a whole: Sequenced bulk RNA came from whole blood that was unsorted, and chains were unpaired.

The CDR3 has 16 residues. Deletions cut 3 bases from V and 5 bases from J, with 19 bases between. This clonotype was picked up many times. Each single cDNA molecule received a unique molecular identifier. From the 5' RACE reads, TCRdb called clonotypes with MiXCR, one entry per CDR3 protein. The profile covers around 64,000 distinct CDR3 sequences, with about 10% appearing a single time and around 5.8% taken by the ten largest. Sample: whole blood. The sequence derives from an adult who was a healthcare worker with PCR-confirmed SARS-CoV-2 infection or an uninfected control (not recorded which). V usage is TRBV12-3 or TRBV12-4 and J usage is TRBJ2-5; possible D gene TRBD1, 5 bases. CDR3 residues: CASSLYRQGGVETQYF. The CDR3 coding sequence is TGTGCCAGCAGTTTGTATCGGCAGGGCGGTGTTGAGACCCAGTACTTC.